The 16 T cell receptor beta chains reported below all come from one sample, sequenced in a study of cytomegalovirus exposure and HLA in healthy donors. Both 60 Vbeta primers and 13 Jbeta primers went into the PCR. Libraries were prepared by immunoSEQ multiplex PCR; TCRdb keeps only in-frame clonotypes and omits some of them. The sample contains 55,000 to 85,000 clones, around 72% of which appear only once. Input material: PBMCs. The receptors shown here come from a woman aged 40 to 55 in good health and CMV-seropositive.

The chain links TRBV30 to TRBJ2-3, with TRBD2 as a possible D gene (7 bases). The CDR3 loop spans 14 amino acids. With 7 bases removed from V and 6 bases from J, the gap between germline ends came to 20 bases. Germline-derived CDR1 and CDR2 are GTSNPN and SVGIG (reference sequence). The DNA for the CDR3 is TGTGCCTCGGGGGGCGGGGGAGGGGCGGATACGCAGTATTTT. This translates into CASGGGGGADTQYF. Looking up the rest from reference TRBV30 and TRBJ2-3 gives the full variable domain: SQTIHQWPATLVQPVGSPLSLECTVEGTSNPNLYWYRQAAGRGLQLLFYSVGIGQISSEVPQNLSASRPQDRQFILSSKKLLLSDSGFYLCASGGGGGADTQYFGPGTRLTVL.

The rearrangement uses TRBV5-6 and TRBJ1-2, with TRBD1 identical over 9 bases. The ends lost 3 bases at V and 7 bases at J; junction bases unmatched: 7. The CDR3 is made up of 14 amino acids. Per the germline V gene, CDR1 is SGHDT and CDR2 is YYEEEE. The CDR3, as DNA: TGTGCCAGCAGCTGGGGGGGACAGGGCGGTGGCTACACCTTC. Translation: CASSWGGQGGGYTF.

This rearrangement joins TRBV4-2 to TRBJ1-3; no clear D. The CDR3 is 17 residues long. V was clipped by 0 bases and J by 0 bases, with 12 bases between them. Germline loops: CDR1 LGHNA, CDR2 YNFKEQ. CDR3 in amino acids: CASSQDRSGYSGNTIYF. DNA for the CDR3: TGTGCCAGCAGCCAAGATCGGTCGGGGTACTCTGGAAACACCATATATTTT.

This clone appeared a single time. The V and J genes are TRBV19 and TRBJ1-1; D perhaps matches TRBD1 (6 bases). The CDR3 has 14 amino acids. CDR1 LNHDA and CDR2 SQIVND come from the germline V gene (reference sequence). The V end lost 6 bases, the J end lost 1 base, and 12 bases lay between the germline ends. CDR3 amino acids: CASRLRGRNTEAFF. Written as DNA, the CDR3 is TGTGCCAGTAGGTTAAGGGGGAGGAACACTGAAGCTTTCTTT.

The V call is TRBV5-8, the J call TRBJ1-5; D perhaps matches TRBD1 (6 bases). CDR1 is SGHTS, CDR2 YDEGEE, per germline. V dropped 2 bases and J dropped 3 bases, with 12 bases sitting between them. The CDR3 contains 15 residues. The DNA for the CDR3 is TGTGCCAGCAGCTTCTGGACAGAGTTCAATCAGCCCCAGCATTTT. Its protein product is CASSFWTEFNQPQHF.

This clone was recorded once. The V gene is TRBV11-2, the J gene TRBJ2-7, with 9 bases aligning to TRBD1. Germline CDR1 and CDR2: SGHAT and FQNNGV. The junction had 5 bases not matched to a gene; V was cut back by 3 bases and J by 5 bases. The CDR3 is made up of 14 amino acids. The CDR3 DNA sequence: TGTGCCAGCAGCTTGAGGACAGGGGATCACGAGCAGTACTTC. It translates to CASSLRTGDHEQYF.

The chain carries TRBV16 and TRBJ1-4, with D unresolved. The germline V gene has CDR1 KGHSY and CDR2 FQNENV. V was shortened by 0 bases and J by 4 bases, with 12 bases between the two germline ends. This CDR3 has 16 residues. As DNA, the CDR3 is TGTGCCAGCAGCCAATCACGAGCGGGGAATAATGAAAAACTGTTTTTT. This translates into CASSQSRAGNNEKLFF.

V gene TRBV7-9 combines with J gene TRBJ1-1; no clear D. V lost 3 bases and J lost 5, with 16 bases in between. Germline V gene data show CDR1 as SEHNR and CDR2 as FQNEAQ (reference sequence). The CDR3 contains 15 residues. In DNA form, the CDR3 reads TGTGCCAGCAGCTTCAGGCCCCAGTTTGTGACTGAAGCTTTCTTT. It is translated as CASSFRPQFVTEAFF.

J is TRBJ2-7 and V is TRBV4-1; the D is unclear. CDR3 length: 13 amino acids. CDR1 and CDR2 (germline): MGHRA, YSYEKL. V was shortened by 3 bases and J by 4 bases, with 10 bases between the two germline ends. CDR3 region: CASSHAGAYEQYF. The CDR3 nucleotides are TGCGCCAGCAGCCACGCCGGAGCATACGAGCAGTACTTC.

V gene TRBV5-1 combines with J gene TRBJ1-1; 9 bases are shared with TRBD1. J was trimmed by 3 bases and V by 4 bases; bases with no gene match: 4. This CDR3 is 14 amino acids long. Germline V gives CDR1 SGHRS, CDR2 YFSETQ. The CDR3 bases are TGCGCCAGCAGCCGACAGGGGGAGGACACTGAAGCTTTCTTT. It is translated as CASSRQGEDTEAFF.

This sequence joins TRBV6-1 and TRBJ2-7, with a tentative D call TRBD1 (6 bases). Germline CDR1 MNHNS, CDR2 SASEGT. V was shortened by 8 bases and J by 2 bases, with 13 bases between the two germline ends. The CDR3 spans 13 residues. In nucleotides, the CDR3 is TGTGCCAGCTACCGACAGGAGACCTACGAGCAGTACTTC. This encodes CASYRQETYEQYF.

A few counts support this clone. This chain uses TRBV14 with TRBJ1-2, with 9 bases lining up with TRBD1. CDR1 is SGHDN, CDR2 FVKESK, per germline. CDR3 size: 17 residues. V dropped 4 bases and J dropped 4; count of bases not matched to a gene: 13. CDR3 sequence reads: CASSLNPGQGRLYGYTF. The CDR3 DNA follows: TGTGCCAGCAGCCTAAACCCGGGACAGGGTAGGCTCTATGGCTACACCTTC.

This sequence joins TRBV6-6 and TRBJ2-1, with 7 positions matching TRBD1. CDR1 and CDR2 (germline): MNHNY, SVGAGI (reference sequence). Trimming removed 7 bases from V and 9 bases from J; junction bases left unmatched: 9. CDR3 size: 13 residues. This CDR3 reads CASTIQGLGEQFF. The CDR3 bases are TGTGCCAGCACTATACAGGGGTTGGGTGAGCAGTTCTTC.

CDR3 sequence (DNA): TGTGCCAGCTCACCCCGGGGATGGGCCTACGAGCAGTACTTC. Protein sequence: CASSPRGWAYEQYF. The chain is built from TRBV18 and TRBJ2-7; maybe TRBD2 (5 bases). Trimming took off 3 bases at V and 2 bases at J, with 11 bases between the two ends. CDR3 length equals 14 residues. Germline V gives CDR1 KGHSH, CDR2 LQKENI.

The J gene is TRBJ2-5, the V gene TRBV2, with 10 bases lining up with TRBD1. CDR1 is SNHLY, CDR2 FYNNEI, per germline. V shed 3 bases, J shed 5 bases, and the junction held 3 bases outside the gene matches. This CDR3 spans 14 amino acids. In nucleotides, the CDR3 is TGTGCCAGCAGTGATGGGGACAGGGGTGAGACCCAGTACTTC. This gives the protein CASSDGDRGETQYF.

The chain recombines TRBV20-1 with TRBJ2-1; tentatively, D is TRBD2 (5 bases). Trimming stripped 3 bases from V and 9 bases from J, with 9 bases between. Looked up from germline, CDR1 is DFQATT and CDR2 is SNEGSKA (reference sequence). CDR3 length equals 11 residues. CDR3 coding DNA: TGCAGTGCTAGTAACCGGGGTGAGCAGTTCTTC. Translating gives CSASNRGEQFF.